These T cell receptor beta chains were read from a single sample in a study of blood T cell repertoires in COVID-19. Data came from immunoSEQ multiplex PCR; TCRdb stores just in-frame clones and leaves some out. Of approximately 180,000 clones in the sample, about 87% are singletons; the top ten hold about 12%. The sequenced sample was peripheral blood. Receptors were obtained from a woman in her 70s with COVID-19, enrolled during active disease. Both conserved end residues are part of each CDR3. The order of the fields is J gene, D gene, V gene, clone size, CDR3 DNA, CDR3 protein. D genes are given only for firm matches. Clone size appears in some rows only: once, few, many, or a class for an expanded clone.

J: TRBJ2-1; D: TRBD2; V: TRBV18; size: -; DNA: TGTGCCAGCTCACCAGGACTAGCGGAAGCACAGGAGCAGTTCTTC; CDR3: CASSPGLAEAQEQFF
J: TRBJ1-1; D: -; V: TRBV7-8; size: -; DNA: TGTGCCAGCAGGATTCGACGGGGAACCGAAGCTTTCTTT; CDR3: CASRIRRGTEAFF
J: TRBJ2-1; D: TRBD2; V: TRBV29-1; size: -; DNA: TGCAGCGTAGATTATAGCGGGAAGGGAGCCTACAATGAGCAGTTCTTC; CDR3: CSVDYSGKGAYNEQFF
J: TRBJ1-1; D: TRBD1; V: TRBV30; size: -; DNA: TGTGCCTGGGTAGGGGGCTCGAACACTGAAGCTTTCTTT; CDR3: CAWVGGSNTEAFF
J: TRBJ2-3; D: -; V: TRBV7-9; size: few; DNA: TGTGCCAGCAGCCGGAGCTCTAGCGATCGAGATACGCAGTATTTT; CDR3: CASSRSSSDRDTQYF
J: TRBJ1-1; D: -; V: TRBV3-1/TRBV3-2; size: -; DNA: TGTGCCAGCAGCCAAGATCCCGCCAGGGGAGCTTTCTTT; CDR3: CASSQDPARGAFF
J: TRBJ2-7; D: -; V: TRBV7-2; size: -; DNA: TGTGCCAGCAGCTCCCAGGGCCCCTACGAGCAGTACTTC; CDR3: CASSSQGPYEQYF
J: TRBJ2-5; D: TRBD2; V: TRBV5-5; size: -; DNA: TGTGCCAGCAGTTGGAGGATAGCGGGAGCCCAAGAGACCCAGTACTTC; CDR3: CASSWRIAGAQETQYF
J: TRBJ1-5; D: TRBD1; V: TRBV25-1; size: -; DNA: TGTGCCAGCAGTGAAGGGACAGGGGGGAATCAGCCCCAGCATTTT; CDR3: CASSEGTGGNQPQHF
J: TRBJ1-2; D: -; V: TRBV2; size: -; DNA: TGTGCCAGCAGTGAATACGGGAGAGTAGTTTATGGCTACACCTTC; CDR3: CASSEYGRVVYGYTF
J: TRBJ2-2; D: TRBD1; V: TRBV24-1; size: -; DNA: TGTGCCATCGCTACAGGGGGCCTAACTACCGGGGAGCTGTTTTTT; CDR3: CAIATGGLTTGELFF
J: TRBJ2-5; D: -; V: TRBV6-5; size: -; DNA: TGTGCCAGCAGTCCCTACGAAGAAGAGACCCAGTACTTC; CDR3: CASSPYEEETQYF
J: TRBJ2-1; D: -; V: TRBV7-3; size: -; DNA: TGTGCCAGCAGCAAATTCCGCGGGTACGAGCAGTTCTTC; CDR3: CASSKFRGYEQFF
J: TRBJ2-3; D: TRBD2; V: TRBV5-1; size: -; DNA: TGCGCCAGCAGCTTGGATGGCGGGAGGGCAGATACGCAGTATTTT; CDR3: CASSLDGGRADTQYF
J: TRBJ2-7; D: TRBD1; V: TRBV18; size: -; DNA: TGTGCCAGCTCACCAGTAGGACAGGGGGCCTACGAGCAGTACTTC; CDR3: CASSPVGQGAYEQYF
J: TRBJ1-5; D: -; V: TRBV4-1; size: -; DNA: TGCGCCAGCAGTCGGGGGGCTCTCAATCAGCCCCAGCATTTT; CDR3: CASSRGALNQPQHF
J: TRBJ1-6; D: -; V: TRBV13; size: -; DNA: TGTGCCAGCAGGGTGCAGGAATGGCACGATAATTCACCCCTCCACTTT; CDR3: CASRVQEWHDNSPLHF
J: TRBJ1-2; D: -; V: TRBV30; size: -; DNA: TGTGCCTGGAGTCCTACCGTAGGGGGGGACTATGGCTACACCTTC; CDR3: CAWSPTVGGDYGYTF
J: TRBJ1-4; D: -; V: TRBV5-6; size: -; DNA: TGTGCCAGCAGCTTTTTCGCTCGGTTTGGCGAGGAGGGTGAAAAACTGTTTTTT; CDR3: CASSFFARFGEEGEKLFF
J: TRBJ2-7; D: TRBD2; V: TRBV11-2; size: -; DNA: TGTGCCAGCGTGCGGGATAGCGGGAGAAAGGACGCGCAGTACTTC; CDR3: CASVRDSGRKDAQYF
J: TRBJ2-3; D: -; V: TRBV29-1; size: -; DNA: TGCAGCTACCGACAGTCTAGCACAGATACGCAGTATTTT; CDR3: CSYRQSSTDTQYF
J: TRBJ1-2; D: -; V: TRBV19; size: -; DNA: TGTGCCAGTAGTATGGGGGCGCAGAGCTACACCTTC; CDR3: CASSMGAQSYTF
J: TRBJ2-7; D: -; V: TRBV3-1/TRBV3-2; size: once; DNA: TGTGCCAGCAGCCTTTCGTCCTACGAGCAGTACTTC; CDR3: CASSLSSYEQYF
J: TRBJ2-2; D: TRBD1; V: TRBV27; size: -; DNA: TGTGCCAGCAGTTTAACGGGACAGGGGTATAGGGAGCTGTTTTTT; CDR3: CASSLTGQGYRELFF
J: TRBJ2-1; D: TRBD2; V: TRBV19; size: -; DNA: TGTGCCAGTAGTATTAGAATGGGAGGGCCCTATGAGCAGTTCTTC; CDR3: CASSIRMGGPYEQFF
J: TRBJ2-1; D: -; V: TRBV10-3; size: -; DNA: TGTGCCATCAGTGCCCGGGAAAATGAGCAGTTCTTC; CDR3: CAISARENEQFF
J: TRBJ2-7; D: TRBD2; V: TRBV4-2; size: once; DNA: TGTGCCAGCAGCCAAGAATCTCCGGGGGAACTAGCGGGATTTTACGAGCAGTACTTC; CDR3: CASSQESPGELAGFYEQYF
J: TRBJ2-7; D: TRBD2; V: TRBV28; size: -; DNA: TGTGCCAGCAGTAAAGGACTAGCGGGCGAGCAGTACTTC; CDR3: CASSKGLAGEQYF
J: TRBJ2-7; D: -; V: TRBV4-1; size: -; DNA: TGCGCCAGCAGCCGCAGGGTCACCTACGAGCAGTACTTC; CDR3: CASSRRVTYEQYF
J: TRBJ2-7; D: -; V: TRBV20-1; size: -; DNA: TGCAGTGCGTCCCCCCACTACGAGCAGTACTTC; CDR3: CSASPHYEQYF
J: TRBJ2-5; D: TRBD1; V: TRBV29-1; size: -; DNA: TGCAGCGTTGGCGGGACAGGGGACGGGAAGACCCAGTACTTC; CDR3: CSVGGTGDGKTQYF
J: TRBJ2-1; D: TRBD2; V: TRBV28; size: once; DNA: TGTGCCAGCAGGACAGCGAGAAGCATTAGCGGGAGCTCCTACAATGAGCAGTTCTTC; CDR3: CASRTARSISGSSYNEQFF
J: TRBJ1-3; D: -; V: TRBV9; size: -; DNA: TGTGCCAGCAGCGTAGTTGGGGGCGCAGAAAACACCATATATTTT; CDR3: CASSVVGGAENTIYF
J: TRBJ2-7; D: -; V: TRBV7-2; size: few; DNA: TGTGCCAGCAGCTTACAGGCAGGGGTATACGAGCAGTACTTC; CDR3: CASSLQAGVYEQYF
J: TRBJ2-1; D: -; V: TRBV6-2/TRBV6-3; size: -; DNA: TGTGCCAGCAGTTACAGGGGACTTAGCGCGGGCAATGAGCAGTTCTTC; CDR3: CASSYRGLSAGNEQFF
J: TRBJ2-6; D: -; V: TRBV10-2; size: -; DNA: TGCGCCAGCCACCGCGGCTCTGGGGCCAACGTCCTGACTTTC; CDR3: CASHRGSGANVLTF
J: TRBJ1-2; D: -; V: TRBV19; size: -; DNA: TGTGCCAGTAGTATTGCAGGGATAAATGGCTACACCTTC; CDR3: CASSIAGINGYTF
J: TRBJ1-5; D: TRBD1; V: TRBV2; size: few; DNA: TGTGCCAGCAGTGCAGGGGGACAGGGTCTGCATTTT; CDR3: CASSAGGQGLHF
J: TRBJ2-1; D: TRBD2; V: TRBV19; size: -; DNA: TGTGCCAGTAGGCTCAGCGGGAGCTACAATGAGCAGTTCTTC; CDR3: CASRLSGSYNEQFF
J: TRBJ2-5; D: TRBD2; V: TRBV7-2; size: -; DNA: TGTGCCAGCAGCTCCGGGGGGGAAGAGACCCAGTACTTC; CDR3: CASSSGGEETQYF
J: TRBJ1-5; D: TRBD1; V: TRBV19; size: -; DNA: TGTGCCAGTACCGAGGGGGCGGCGGTTGGTCAGCCCCAGCATTTT; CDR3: CASTEGAAVGQPQHF
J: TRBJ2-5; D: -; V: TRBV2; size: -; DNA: TGTGCCAGCAGTGGACTACAAGAGACCCAGTACTTC; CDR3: CASSGLQETQYF
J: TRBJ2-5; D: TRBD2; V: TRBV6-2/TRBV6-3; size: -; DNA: TGTGCCAGCAGTTACGTCGGGGGGAGGGGGACCCAGTACTTC; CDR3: CASSYVGGRGTQYF
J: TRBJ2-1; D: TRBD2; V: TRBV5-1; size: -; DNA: TGCGCCAGCAGCTTATCGGGAGGGTATCATGAGCAGTTCTTC; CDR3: CASSLSGGYHEQFF
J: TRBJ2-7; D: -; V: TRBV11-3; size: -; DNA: TGTGCCAGCAGCCAGGCACCCACCTACGAGCAGTACTTC; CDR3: CASSQAPTYEQYF
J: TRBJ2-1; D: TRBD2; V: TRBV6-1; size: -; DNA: TGTGCCAGCAGTGCCCAACTAGCGGGAGCCTCCTACAATGAGCAGTTCTTC; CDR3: CASSAQLAGASYNEQFF
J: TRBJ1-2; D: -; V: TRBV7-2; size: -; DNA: TGTGCCAGCAGCTTAGGTCGCGGTAACTATGGCTACACCTTC; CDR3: CASSLGRGNYGYTF
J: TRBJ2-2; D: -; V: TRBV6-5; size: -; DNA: TGTGCCAGCACCCCTACAGGAAAGATTACCGGGGAGCTGTTTTTT; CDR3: CASTPTGKITGELFF